These 21 T cell receptor beta chains share one sample of origin, sequenced in a study of cytomegalovirus exposure and HLA in healthy donors (dated by TCRdb to about 2017). Library construction relied on the immunoSEQ multiplex PCR assay. TCRdb limited this immuneACCESS table to in-frame rearrangements with V and J called. A share of clones is missing; checked studies link under half to unresolved V genes, and the rest is unexplained. For this sample there are 300,000 to 400,000 clones; around 90% appear just once. The ten largest clones take up approximately 0.9% of the sample. The source material was PBMCs. These receptors all stem from a man aged 25-40 years in good health and CMV-seronegative.

CDR3 DNA: TGCGCCAGCAGCAGAACAGGGGCCCATCAGCCCCAGCATTTT. Translation: CASSRTGAHQPQHF. The chain has TRBV5-1 and TRBJ1-5, with 7 bases lining up with TRBD1. CDR1 SGHRS and CDR2 YFSETQ come from the germline V gene. The length of the CDR3 is 14 residues. V lost 4 bases, J lost 5 bases, and 6 bases stayed unmatched.

V and J are TRBV23-1 and TRBJ1-1; unclear D gene. TRBV23-1 is classed as an ORF, of uncertain function. The CDR3 extends over 11 amino acids. Trimming left V 7 bases short and J 1 base short, with 4 bases between. The CDR3 protein is CASNGNTEAFF. In DNA form, the CDR3 reads TGCGCCAGCAACGGGAACACTGAAGCTTTCTTT.

This chain uses TRBV7-2 with TRBJ1-2; D is possibly TRBD1 (5 bases). The CDR3 length is 17 residues. Per the germline V gene, CDR1 is SGHTA and CDR2 is FQGNSA. V shed 1 base and J shed 3 bases, with 18 bases lying between them. In nucleotides, the CDR3 is TGTGCCAGCAGCTTAGGGCTCAGGGTACCAGAGCACTATGGCTACACCTTC. Protein product: CASSLGLRVPEHYGYTF.

This clone was counted between two and nine times. This chain links TRBV19 with TRBJ1-2, with D hard to call. Trimming pared 9 bases from V and 4 bases from J, leaving 15 bases between. The germline gives CDR1 LNHDA, CDR2 SQIVND (reference sequence). This CDR3 comprises 13 residues. The CDR3 nucleotides read TGTGCCAGCCTCGCGGCCGGAAGCTATGGCTACACCTTC. This encodes CASLAAGSYGYTF.

The DNA of the CDR3 is TGTGCCAGCAGTGATCGTGCCACGGGGTGGGAGACCCAGTACTTC. This translates into CASSDRATGWETQYF. The chain is built from TRBV6-1 and TRBJ2-5; tentatively, D is TRBD2 (5 bases). The CDR3 has 15 residues. V lost 3 bases, J lost 5 bases, and 16 bases lay in between. Germline V gives CDR1 MNHNS, CDR2 SASEGT.

This clone has a single count. The V gene is TRBV5-4, the J gene TRBJ2-3; TRBD2 might be the D (7 bases). V lost 3 bases to trimming and J lost 2 bases, with 16 bases between them. From germline, CDR1 is SGHNT and CDR2 YYREEE (reference sequence). The CDR3 runs to 16 residues. The CDR3 protein is CASSWDGGGPTDTQYF. CDR3 in DNA: TGTGCCAGCAGCTGGGACGGCGGGGGCCCCACAGATACGCAGTATTTT. The full variable domain, rest sourced from reference TRBV5-4 and TRBJ2-3, is ETGVTQSPTHLIKTRGQQVTLRCSSQSGHNTVSWYQQALGQGPQFIFQYYREEENGRGNFPPRFSGLQFPNYSSELNVNALELDDSALYLCASSWDGGGPTDTQYFGPGTRLTVL.

The V gene is TRBV4-1, the J gene TRBJ2-7; D unresolved. Germline V lookup: CDR1 MGHRA, CDR2 YSYEKL. Trimming left V 3 bases short and J 2 bases short, with 11 bases between. CDR3 length: 14 residues. CDR3 DNA: TGCGCCAGCAGCCAGACCGGGTCCCCCTACGAGCAGTACTTC. Protein product: CASSQTGSPYEQYF.

This clone was counted a single time. CDR3 in DNA: TGTGCCAGCTCACCGTTTGAATACGTCCCGGGACAGTCACATAGCGATGAAAAACTGTTTTTT. Amino acid sequence: CASSPFEYVPGQSHSDEKLFF. The chain is built from TRBV18 and TRBJ1-4, with 7 bases matching TRBD1. The V and J ends lost 3 bases and 6 bases, in that order; junction bases with no gene match: 25. Per germline, CDR1 KGHSH and CDR2 LQKENI. There are 21 residues in the CDR3. The full variable domain, rest sourced from reference TRBV18 and TRBJ1-4, is NAGVMQNPRHLVRRRGQEARLRCSPMKGHSHVYWYRQLPEEGLKFMVYLQKENIIDESGMPKERFSAEFPKEGPSILRIQQVVRGDSAAYFCASSPFEYVPGQSHSDEKLFFGSGTQLSVL.

This chain connects TRBV13 to TRBJ2-5; 10 nucleotides align to TRBD1. The V segment lost 5 bases and the J segment 7 bases; nucleotides outside the gene matches: 7. Germline V gene data show CDR1 as PRHDT and CDR2 as FYEKMQ (reference sequence). The length of the CDR3 is 14 residues. In DNA form, the CDR3 reads TGTGCCAGCAGCAAGACAGGGGGCGCCGGGACCCAGTACTTC. Translation gives CASSKTGGAGTQYF. Drawing the rest from reference TRBV13 and TRBJ2-5, the complete variable domain is AAGVIQSPRHLIKEKRETATLKCYPIPRHDTVYWYQQGPGQDPQFLISFYEKMQSDKGSIPDRFSAQQFSDYHSELNMSSLELGDSALYFCASSKTGGAGTQYFGPGTRLLVL.

The gene calls are TRBV5-6 and TRBJ2-4; 7 bases map to TRBD2. From germline, CDR1 is SGHDT and CDR2 YYEEEE. V lost 2 bases, J lost 3 bases, and 11 bases stayed unmatched. The CDR3 contains 17 residues. In DNA, the CDR3 is TGTGCCAGCAGCTTCTCGGCGCGGGGGTATGGCAAAAACATTCAGTACTTC. Its protein is CASSFSARGYGKNIQYF. The full variable domain, its missing parts supplied by reference TRBV5-6 and TRBJ2-4, is DAGVTQSPTHLIKTRGQQVTLRCSPKSGHDTVSWYQQALGQGPQFIFQYYEEEERQRGNFPDRFSGHQFPNYSSELNVNALLLGDSALYLCASSFSARGYGKNIQYFGAGTRLSVL.

On this clone: A read error is likely, as this CDR3 ends without the conserved phenylalanine or tryptophan. The DNA is omitted, as the CDR3 cannot be located on it reliably, and the CDR3 follows TCRdb's listing. The V call is TRBV6-5, the J call TRBJ2-3; the table's D call, TRBD2, was not checked against the DNA. With termini counted, the CDR3 has 11 amino acids. Germline CDR1 reads MNHEY; CDR2 reads SVGAGI. The CDR3 spells CASSPGTSGGI.

This clone was found once. J is TRBJ2-3 and V is TRBV19; D ambiguous. CDR1 LNHDA and CDR2 SQIVND come from the germline V gene (reference sequence). The CDR3 loop spans 14 amino acids. V was cut by 7 bases and J by 1 base, with 12 bases left in between. The CDR3 loop reads CASKGGPGTDTQYF. CDR3 DNA: TGTGCCAGTAAAGGTGGGCCTGGCACAGATACGCAGTATTTT.

This chain links TRBV7-9 with TRBJ2-2, with 9 bases aligning to TRBD1. The germline gives CDR1 SEHNR, CDR2 FQNEAQ (reference sequence). Trimming took 5 bases from V and 6 from J; bases not matched to a gene: 4. The CDR3 sequence is 14 residues long. Here the CDR3 reads CASSPRQGAGELFF. The CDR3 region has the DNA TGTGCCAGCAGCCCGAGACAGGGGGCCGGGGAGCTGTTTTTT.

This clone was observed a few times. The chain is built from TRBV4-1 and TRBJ2-3; 7 bases fit TRBD2. Germline-derived CDR1 and CDR2 are MGHRA and YSYEKL. The CDR3 runs 12 residues. V lost 4 bases and J lost 6; bases outside the gene matches: 1. CDR3 in amino acids: CASSLGGDTQYF. The CDR3 region has the DNA TGCGCCAGCAGCCTGGGAGGGGATACGCAGTATTTT.

Here the CDR3 DNA reads TGTGCCAGCAGTTTTTTTGGACAGGGCTACGAGCAGTACTTC. Translation: CASSFFGQGYEQYF. The rearrangement links TRBV27 to TRBJ2-7; 8 nucleotides line up with TRBD1. Trimming took 3 bases from V and 3 from J; bases not matched to a gene: 4. CDR3 size: 14 residues. Germline V gives CDR1 MNHEY, CDR2 SMNVEV (reference sequence).

This sequence joins TRBV7-9 and TRBJ2-3; 12 nucleotides align to TRBD2. Germline V gives CDR1 SEHNR, CDR2 FQNEAQ (reference sequence). J lost 10 bases, V lost 5 bases, and 10 bases had no gene match. The CDR3 runs to 15 residues. DNA for the CDR3: TGTGCCAGCAGCCCACGGGCTAGCGGGGGGGAGGCGCAGTATTTT. As protein: CASSPRASGGEAQYF. The variable domain in full, completed from reference TRBV7-9 and TRBJ2-3, reads DTGVSQNPRHKITKRGQNVTFRCDPISEHNRLYWYRQTLGQGPEFLTYFQNEAQLEKSRLLSDRFSAERPKGSFSTLEIQRTEQGDSAMYLCASSPRASGGEAQYFGPGTRLTVL.

The chain combines TRBV7-2 with TRBJ2-2; a weak D match, TRBD1 (5 bases). V shed 5 bases and J shed 6 bases, with 10 bases lying between them. Germline-derived CDR1 and CDR2 are SGHTA and FQGNSA. This CDR3 comprises 13 residues. CDR3 bases: TGTGCCAGCAGCCCAAGGACATCCGGGGAGCTGTTTTTT. This translates into CASSPRTSGELFF.

This clone occurred once. V gene TRBV4-1 combines with J gene TRBJ1-1; TRBD1 is a possible D gene (5 bases). CDR3 size: 14 residues. V lost 4 bases to trimming and J lost 1 base, with 10 bases between them. Germline CDR1 and CDR2: MGHRA and YSYEKL. CDR3 loop: CASSLQEGNTEAFF. For the CDR3, the DNA is TGCGCCAGCAGCCTACAGGAGGGGAACACTGAAGCTTTCTTT.

The chain carries TRBV6-1 and TRBJ2-3, with 9 bases fitting TRBD2. There are 14 residues in the CDR3. The junction had 2 bases not matched to a gene; V was cut back by 5 bases and J by 2 bases. Germline CDR1 is MNHNS and CDR2 is SASEGT. CDR3 in DNA: TGTGCCAGCAGTTCTAGCGGGGCCACAGATACGCAGTATTTT. Translating gives CASSSSGATDTQYF.

The chain recombines TRBV15 with TRBJ1-2; 7 bases are shared with TRBD1. This CDR3 contains 13 residues. Germline lookup yields CDR1 LNHNV and CDR2 YYDKDF (reference sequence). The V gene end was trimmed by 4 bases and the J gene end by 4 bases; junction bases not matched to a gene: 3. The CDR3 DNA follows: TGTGCCACCAGCATGGGACAGTCCTATGGCTACACCTTC. Translated: CATSMGQSYGYTF.

The CDR3 nucleotides read TGTGCCAGTAGTGTGGGCAGGGTAGGTTTGGAGCGAGATACGCAGTATTTT. As protein: CASSVGRVGLERDTQYF. The J gene is TRBJ2-3, the V gene TRBV19, with D maybe TRBD1 (5 bases). This CDR3 comprises 17 residues. V was cut by 5 bases and J by 5 bases, with 23 bases left in between. The V gene's germline CDR1 is LNHDA and CDR2 SQIVND (reference sequence).